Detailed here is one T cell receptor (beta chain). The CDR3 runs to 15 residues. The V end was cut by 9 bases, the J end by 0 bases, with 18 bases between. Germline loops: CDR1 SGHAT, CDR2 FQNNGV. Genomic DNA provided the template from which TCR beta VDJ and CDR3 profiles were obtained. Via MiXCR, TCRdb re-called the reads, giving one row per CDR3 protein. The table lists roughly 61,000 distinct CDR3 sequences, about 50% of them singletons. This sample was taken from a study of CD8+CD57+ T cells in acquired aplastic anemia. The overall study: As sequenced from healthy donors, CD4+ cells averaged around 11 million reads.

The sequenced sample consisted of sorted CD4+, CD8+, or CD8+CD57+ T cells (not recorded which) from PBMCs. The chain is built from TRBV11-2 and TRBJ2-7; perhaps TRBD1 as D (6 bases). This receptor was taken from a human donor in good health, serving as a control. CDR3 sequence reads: CASVVGQGSSYEQYF. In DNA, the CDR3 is TGTGCCAGTGTGGTCGGCCAGGGGAGCTCCTACGAGCAGTACTTC.